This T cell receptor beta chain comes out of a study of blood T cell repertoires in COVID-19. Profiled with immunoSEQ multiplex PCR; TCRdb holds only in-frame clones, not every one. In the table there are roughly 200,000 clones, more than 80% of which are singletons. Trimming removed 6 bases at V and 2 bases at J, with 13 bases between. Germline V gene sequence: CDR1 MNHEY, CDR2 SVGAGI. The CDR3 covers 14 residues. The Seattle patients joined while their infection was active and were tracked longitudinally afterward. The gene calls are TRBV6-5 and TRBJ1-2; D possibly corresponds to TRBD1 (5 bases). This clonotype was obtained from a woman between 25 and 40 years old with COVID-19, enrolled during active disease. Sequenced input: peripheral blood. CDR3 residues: CASSHRGGNYGYTF. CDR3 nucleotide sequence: TGTGCCAGCAGCCACCGGGGGGGAAACTATGGCTACACCTTC.